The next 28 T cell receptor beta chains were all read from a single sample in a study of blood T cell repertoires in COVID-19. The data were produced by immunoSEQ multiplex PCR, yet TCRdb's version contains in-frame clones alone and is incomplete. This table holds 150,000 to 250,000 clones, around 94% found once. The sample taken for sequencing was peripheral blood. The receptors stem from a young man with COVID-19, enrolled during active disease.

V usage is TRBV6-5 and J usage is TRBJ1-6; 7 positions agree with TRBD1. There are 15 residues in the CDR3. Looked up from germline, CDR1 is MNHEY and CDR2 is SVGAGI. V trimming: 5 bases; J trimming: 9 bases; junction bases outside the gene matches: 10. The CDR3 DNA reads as TGTGCCAGCAGTCTAGGAAGACAGGGTGGTTCACCCCTCCACTTT. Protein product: CASSLGRQGGSPLHF.

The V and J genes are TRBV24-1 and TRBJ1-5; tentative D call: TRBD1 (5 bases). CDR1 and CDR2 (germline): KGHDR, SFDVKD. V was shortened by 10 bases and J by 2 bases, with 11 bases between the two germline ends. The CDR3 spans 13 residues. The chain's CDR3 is CATAQGGNQPQHF. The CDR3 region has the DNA TGTGCCACTGCCCAGGGCGGCAATCAGCCCCAGCATTTT.

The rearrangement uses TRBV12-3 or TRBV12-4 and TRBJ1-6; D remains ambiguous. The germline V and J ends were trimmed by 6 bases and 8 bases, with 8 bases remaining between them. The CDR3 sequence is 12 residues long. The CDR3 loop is CASSRQDSPLHF. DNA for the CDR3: TGTGCCAGCAGCCGACAAGATTCACCCCTCCACTTT.

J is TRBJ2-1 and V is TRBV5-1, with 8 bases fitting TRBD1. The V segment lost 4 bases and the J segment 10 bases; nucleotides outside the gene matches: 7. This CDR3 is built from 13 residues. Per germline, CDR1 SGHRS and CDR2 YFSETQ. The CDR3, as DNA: TGCGCCAGCAGCCTCCAGGGGGCTCAAGAGCAGTTCTTC. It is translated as CASSLQGAQEQFF.

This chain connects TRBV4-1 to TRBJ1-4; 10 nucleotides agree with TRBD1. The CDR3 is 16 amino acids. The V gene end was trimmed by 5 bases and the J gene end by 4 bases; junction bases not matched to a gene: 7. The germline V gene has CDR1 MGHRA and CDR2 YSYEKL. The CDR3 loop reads CASSRAGTGDNEKLFF. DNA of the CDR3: TGCGCCAGCAGCAGGGCCGGGACAGGGGATAATGAAAAACTGTTTTTT.

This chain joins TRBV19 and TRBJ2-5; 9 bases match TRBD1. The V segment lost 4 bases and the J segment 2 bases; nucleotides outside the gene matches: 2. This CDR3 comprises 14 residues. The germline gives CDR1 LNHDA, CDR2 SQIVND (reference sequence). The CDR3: CASSTGTGQETQYF. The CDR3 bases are TGTGCCAGTAGTACTGGGACAGGGCAAGAGACCCAGTACTTC.

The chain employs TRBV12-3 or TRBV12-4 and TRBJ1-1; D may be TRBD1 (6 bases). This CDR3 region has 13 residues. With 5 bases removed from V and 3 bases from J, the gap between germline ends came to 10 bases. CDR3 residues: CASSDRWDTEAFF. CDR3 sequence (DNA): TGTGCCAGCAGTGACAGGTGGGACACTGAAGCTTTCTTT.

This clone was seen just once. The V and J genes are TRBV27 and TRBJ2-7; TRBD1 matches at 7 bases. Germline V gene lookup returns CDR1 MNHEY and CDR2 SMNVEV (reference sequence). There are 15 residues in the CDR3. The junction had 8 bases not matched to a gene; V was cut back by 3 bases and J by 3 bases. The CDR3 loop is CASSFGRGRFYEQYF. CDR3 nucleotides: TGTGCCAGCAGTTTCGGAAGGGGGCGTTTCTACGAGCAGTACTTC.

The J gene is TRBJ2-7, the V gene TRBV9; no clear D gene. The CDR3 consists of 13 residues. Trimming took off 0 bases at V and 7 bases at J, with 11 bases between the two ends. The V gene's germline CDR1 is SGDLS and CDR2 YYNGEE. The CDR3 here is CASSVEHKREQYF. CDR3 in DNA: TGTGCCAGCAGCGTAGAGCATAAACGGGAGCAGTACTTC. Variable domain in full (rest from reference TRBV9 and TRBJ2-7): DSGVTQTPKHLITATGQRVTLRCSPRSGDLSVYWYQQSLDQGLQFLIQYYNGEERAKGNILERFSAQQFPDLHSELNLSSLELGDSALYFCASSVEHKREQYFGPGTRLTVT.

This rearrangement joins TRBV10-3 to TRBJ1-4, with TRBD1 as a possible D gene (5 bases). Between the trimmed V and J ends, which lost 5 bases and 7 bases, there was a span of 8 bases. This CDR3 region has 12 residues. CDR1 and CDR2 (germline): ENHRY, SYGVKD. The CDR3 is CAISKDIEKLFF. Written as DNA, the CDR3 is TGTGCCATCAGTAAGGACATTGAAAAACTGTTTTTT.

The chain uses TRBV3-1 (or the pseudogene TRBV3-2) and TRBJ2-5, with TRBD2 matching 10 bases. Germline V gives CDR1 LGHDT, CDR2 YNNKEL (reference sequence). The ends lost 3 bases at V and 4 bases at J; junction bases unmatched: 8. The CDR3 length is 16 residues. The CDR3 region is CASSQFSGGAGETQYF. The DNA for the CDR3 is TGTGCCAGCAGCCAGTTCAGCGGGGGGGCGGGAGAGACCCAGTACTTC.

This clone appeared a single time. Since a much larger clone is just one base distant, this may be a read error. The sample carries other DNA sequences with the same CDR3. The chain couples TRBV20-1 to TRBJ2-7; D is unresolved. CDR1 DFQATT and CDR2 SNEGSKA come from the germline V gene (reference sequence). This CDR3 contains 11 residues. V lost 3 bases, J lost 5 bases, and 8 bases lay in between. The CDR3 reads CSASSGHEQYF. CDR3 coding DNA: TGCAGTGCTAGTAGTGGGCACGAGCAGTACTTC.

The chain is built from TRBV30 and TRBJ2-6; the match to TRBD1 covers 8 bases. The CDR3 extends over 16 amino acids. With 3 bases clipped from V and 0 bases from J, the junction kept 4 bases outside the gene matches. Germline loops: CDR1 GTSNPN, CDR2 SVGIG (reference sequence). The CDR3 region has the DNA TGTGCCTGGAGCGGGACAGGAGACTCTGGGGCCAACGTCCTGACTTTC. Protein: CAWSGTGDSGANVLTF.

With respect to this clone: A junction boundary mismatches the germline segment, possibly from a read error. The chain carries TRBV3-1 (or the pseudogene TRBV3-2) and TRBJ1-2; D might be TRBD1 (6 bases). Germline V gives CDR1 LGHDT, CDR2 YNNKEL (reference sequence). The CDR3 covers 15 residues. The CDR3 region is CASSEEHRVDYGYTF. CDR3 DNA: TGTGCCAGCAGCGAAGAACACAGGGTTGACTATGGCTACACCTTC.

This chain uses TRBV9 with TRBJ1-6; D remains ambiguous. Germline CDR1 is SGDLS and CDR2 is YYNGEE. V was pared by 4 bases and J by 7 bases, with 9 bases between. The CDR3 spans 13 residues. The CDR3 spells CASSPSGNSPLHF. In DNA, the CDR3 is TGTGCCAGCAGCCCTAGCGGGAATTCACCCCTCCACTTT. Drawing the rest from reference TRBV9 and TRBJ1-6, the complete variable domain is DSGVTQTPKHLITATGQRVTLRCSPRSGDLSVYWYQQSLDQGLQFLIQYYNGEERAKGNILERFSAQQFPDLHSELNLSSLELGDSALYFCASSPSGNSPLHFGNGTRLTVT.

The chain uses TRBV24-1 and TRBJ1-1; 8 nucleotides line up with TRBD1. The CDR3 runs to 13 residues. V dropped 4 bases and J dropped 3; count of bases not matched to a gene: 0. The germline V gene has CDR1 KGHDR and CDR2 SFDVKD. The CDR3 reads CATSETGDTEAFF. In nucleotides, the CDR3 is TGTGCCACCAGTGAGACAGGGGACACTGAAGCTTTCTTT.

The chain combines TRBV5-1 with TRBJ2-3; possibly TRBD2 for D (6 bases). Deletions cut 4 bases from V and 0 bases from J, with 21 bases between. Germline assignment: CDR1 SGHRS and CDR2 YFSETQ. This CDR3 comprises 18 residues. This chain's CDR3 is CASSPGGYGGASTDTQYF. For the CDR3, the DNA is TGCGCCAGCAGCCCAGGAGGATATGGCGGGGCTAGCACAGATACGCAGTATTTT.

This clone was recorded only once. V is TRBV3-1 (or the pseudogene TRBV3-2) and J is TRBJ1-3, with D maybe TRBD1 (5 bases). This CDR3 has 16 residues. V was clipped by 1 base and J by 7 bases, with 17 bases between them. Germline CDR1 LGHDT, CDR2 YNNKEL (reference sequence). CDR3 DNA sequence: TGTGCCAGCAGCCAAGGGTCCACAGGTCGTTCTAACACCATATATTTT. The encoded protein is CASSQGSTGRSNTIYF.

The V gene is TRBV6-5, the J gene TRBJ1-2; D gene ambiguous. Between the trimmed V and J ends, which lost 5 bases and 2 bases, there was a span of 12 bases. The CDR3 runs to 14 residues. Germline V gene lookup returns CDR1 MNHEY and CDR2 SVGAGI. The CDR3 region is CASSQQSHNYGYTF. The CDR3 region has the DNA TGTGCCAGCAGTCAACAGTCTCACAACTATGGCTACACCTTC.

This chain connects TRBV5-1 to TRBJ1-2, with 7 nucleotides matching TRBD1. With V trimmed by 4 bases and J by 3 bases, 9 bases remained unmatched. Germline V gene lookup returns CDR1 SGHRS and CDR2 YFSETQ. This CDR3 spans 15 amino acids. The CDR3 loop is CASSPVEGADYGYTF. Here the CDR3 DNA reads TGCGCCAGCAGCCCCGTCGAGGGGGCGGACTATGGCTACACCTTC.

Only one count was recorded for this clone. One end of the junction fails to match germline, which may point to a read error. The CDR3 DNA reads TGTGCCAGCAGTGACCGTGGGGACAAGACATGGGGAATCACCATATATTTT. This codes for CASSDRGDKTWGITIYF. The chain carries TRBV6-4 and TRBJ1-3, with D possibly TRBD1 on 6 matching bases. The germline gives CDR1 MRHNA, CDR2 SNTAGT. This CDR3 has 17 amino acids.

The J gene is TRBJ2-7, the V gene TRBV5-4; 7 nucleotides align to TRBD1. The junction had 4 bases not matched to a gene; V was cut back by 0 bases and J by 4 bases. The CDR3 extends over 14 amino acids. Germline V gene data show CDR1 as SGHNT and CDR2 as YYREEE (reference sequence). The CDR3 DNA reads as TGTGCCAGCAGCTTGGGGGACAGCCATTACGAGCAGTACTTC. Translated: CASSLGDSHYEQYF.

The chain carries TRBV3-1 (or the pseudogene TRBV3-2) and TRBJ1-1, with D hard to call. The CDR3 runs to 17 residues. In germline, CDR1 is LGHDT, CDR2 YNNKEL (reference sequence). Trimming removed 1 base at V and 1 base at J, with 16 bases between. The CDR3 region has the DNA TGTGCCAGCAGCCAAGGGGTCGGGGTTCGGGGGAACACTGAAGCTTTCTTT. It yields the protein CASSQGVGVRGNTEAFF.

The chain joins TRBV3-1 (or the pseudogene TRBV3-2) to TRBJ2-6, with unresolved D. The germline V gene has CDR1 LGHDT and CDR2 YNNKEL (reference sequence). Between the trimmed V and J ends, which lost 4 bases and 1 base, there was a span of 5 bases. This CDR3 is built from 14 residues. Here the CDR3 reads CASSLRSGANVLTF. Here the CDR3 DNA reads TGTGCCAGCAGCCTCCGTTCTGGGGCCAACGTCCTGACTTTC.

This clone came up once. The CDR3 region has the DNA TGTGCCAGCAGCTCATTCGACAGAATGAGGAACACTGAAGCTTTCTTT. Amino acids: CASSSFDRMRNTEAFF. This chain connects TRBV5-4 to TRBJ1-1; TRBD1 might be the D (5 bases). From germline, CDR1 is SGHNT and CDR2 YYREEE (reference sequence). The V and J ends lost 3 bases and 1 base respectively, with 16 bases between them. The CDR3 totals 16 residues.

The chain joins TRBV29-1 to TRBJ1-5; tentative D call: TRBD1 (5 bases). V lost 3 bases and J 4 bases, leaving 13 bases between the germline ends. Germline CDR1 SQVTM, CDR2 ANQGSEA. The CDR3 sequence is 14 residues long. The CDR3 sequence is CSVDGGGRNQPQHF. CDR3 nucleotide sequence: TGCAGCGTTGACGGCGGGGGAAGGAATCAGCCCCAGCATTTT.

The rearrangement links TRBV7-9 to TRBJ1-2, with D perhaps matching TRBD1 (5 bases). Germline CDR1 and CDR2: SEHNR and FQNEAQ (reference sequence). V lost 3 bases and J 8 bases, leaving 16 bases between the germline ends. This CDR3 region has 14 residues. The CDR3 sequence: CASSFRDFSRGYTF. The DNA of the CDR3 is TGTGCCAGCAGCTTCCGGGACTTCTCGAGGGGCTACACCTTC.

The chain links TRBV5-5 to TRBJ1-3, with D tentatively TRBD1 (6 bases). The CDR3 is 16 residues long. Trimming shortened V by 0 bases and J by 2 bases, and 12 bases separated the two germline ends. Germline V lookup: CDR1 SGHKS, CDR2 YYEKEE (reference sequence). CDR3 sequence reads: CASSLATGNAGNTIYF. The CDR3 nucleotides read TGTGCCAGCAGCTTGGCTACAGGGAATGCTGGAAACACCATATATTTT.